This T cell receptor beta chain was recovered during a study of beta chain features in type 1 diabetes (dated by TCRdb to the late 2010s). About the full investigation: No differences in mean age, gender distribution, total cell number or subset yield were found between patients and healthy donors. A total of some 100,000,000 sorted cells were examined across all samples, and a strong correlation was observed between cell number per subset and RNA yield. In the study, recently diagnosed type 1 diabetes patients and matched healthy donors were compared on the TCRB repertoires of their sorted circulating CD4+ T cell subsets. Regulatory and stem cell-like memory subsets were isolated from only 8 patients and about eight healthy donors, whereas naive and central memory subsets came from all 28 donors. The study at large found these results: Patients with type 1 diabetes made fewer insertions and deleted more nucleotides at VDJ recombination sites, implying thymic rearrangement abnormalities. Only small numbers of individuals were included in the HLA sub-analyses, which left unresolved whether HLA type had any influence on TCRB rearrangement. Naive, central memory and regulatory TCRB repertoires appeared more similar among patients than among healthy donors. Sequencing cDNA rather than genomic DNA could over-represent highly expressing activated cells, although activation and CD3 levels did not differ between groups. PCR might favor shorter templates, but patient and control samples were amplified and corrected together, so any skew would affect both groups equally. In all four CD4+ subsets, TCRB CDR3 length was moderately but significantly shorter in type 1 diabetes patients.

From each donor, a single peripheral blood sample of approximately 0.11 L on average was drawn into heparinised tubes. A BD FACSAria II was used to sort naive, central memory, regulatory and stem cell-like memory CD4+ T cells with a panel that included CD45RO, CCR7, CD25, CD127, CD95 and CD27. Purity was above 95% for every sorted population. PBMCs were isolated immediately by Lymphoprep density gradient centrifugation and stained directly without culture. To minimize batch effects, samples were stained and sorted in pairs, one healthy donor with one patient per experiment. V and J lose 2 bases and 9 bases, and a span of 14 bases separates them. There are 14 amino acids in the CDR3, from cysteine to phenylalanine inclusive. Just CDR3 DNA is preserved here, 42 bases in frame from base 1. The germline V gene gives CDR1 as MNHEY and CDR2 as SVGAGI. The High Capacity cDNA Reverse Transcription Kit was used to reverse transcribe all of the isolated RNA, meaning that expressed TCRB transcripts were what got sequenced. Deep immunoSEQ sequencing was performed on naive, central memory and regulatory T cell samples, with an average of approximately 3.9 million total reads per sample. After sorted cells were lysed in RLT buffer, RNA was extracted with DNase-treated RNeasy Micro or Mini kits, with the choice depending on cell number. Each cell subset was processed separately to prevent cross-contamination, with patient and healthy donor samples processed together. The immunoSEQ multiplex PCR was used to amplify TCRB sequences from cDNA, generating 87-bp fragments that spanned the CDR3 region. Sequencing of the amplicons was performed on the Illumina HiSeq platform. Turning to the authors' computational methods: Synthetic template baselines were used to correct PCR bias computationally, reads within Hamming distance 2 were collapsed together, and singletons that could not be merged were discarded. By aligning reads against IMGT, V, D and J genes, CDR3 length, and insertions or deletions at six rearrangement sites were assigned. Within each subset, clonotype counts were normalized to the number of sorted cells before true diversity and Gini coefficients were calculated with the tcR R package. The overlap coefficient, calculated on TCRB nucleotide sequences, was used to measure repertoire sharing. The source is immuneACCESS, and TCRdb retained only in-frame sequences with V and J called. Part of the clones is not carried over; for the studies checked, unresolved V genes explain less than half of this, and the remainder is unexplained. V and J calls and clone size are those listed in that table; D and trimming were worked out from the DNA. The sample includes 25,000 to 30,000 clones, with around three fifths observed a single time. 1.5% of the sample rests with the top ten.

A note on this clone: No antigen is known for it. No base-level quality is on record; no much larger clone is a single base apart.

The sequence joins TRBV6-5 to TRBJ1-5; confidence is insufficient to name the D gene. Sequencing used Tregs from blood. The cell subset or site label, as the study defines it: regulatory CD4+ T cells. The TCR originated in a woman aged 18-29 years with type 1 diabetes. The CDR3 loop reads CASSYGQANWPQHF. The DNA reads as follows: TGTGCCAGCAGTTACGGGCAGGCAAATTGGCCCCAGCATTTT.